Sequencing of this TCR beta chain was carried out in a study of T cell repertoires in cytomegalovirus infection. In the study overall: CMV epitopes used comprised recently identified HLA-C-restricted ones and well-studied HLA-B-restricted ones. Public TCR beta signatures indicated both CMV infection and matching HLA type. General study findings and limits: Carriers of CMV plus the relevant HLA were identified by cumulative public TCR beta family frequency. Dominant in the ex vivo response were TCR beta clonotypes restricted by HLA-C and specific for CMV.

CDR3 length: 14 amino acids. From germline, CDR1 is SEHNR and CDR2 FQNEAQ (reference sequence). V was pared by 2 bases and J by 3 bases, with 10 bases between. MiXCR, applied by TCRdb to the reads, yields one record per CDR3 protein. The profile shows fewer than 950,000 distinct CDR3 sequences, 32% of them singletons. This clonotype was detected only a few times. Antigen unknown. The sample consisted of cultured CD8+ T cells from PBMCs, taken from culture after CMV antigen stimulation. The genes are TRBV7-9 and TRBJ1-1; perhaps TRBD1 as D (5 bases). The source is a human donor in good health (CMV status not recorded). Some clones in this sample may be carry-over from other donors' samples. DNA of the CDR3: TGTGCCAGCAGCTTAAAGGGACGTGACACTGAAGCTTTCTTT. This sequence encodes CASSLKGRDTEAFF.